The rows below give T cell receptor beta chains drawn from one sample of a study of glioma-infiltrating T cells after dendritic cell vaccination. Here immunoSEQ multiplex PCR was the method, and the copy in TCRdb shows in-frame clones only, minus some. This sample has 93,000 or so clones, with about 80% found just once. The sequencing used blood, collected before dendritic cell vaccination. Source of these receptors: a human donor with glioblastoma. The CDR3 runs from the conserved cysteine through the conserved F or W. The D gene is left open where the match is weak. A row's size may be missing; if present it is once, few, many or a size class.

V gene	D gene	clone size	J gene	CDR3 DNA	CDR3 protein
TRBV5-4	NA	NA	TRBJ2-1	TGTGCCAGCAGCCCCGGGACAAGGGCACCCAATGAGCAGTTCTTC	CASSPGTRAPNEQFF
TRBV19	TRBD1	NA	TRBJ2-1	TGTGCCAGTGGGTTACAGGGGAGCTCTTACAATGAGCAGTTCTTC	CASGLQGSSYNEQFF
TRBV5-1	NA	few	TRBJ2-7	TGCGCCAGCAGCTTGGGGGGGGTCTCCTACGAGCAGTACTTC	CASSLGGVSYEQYF
TRBV5-1	NA	once	TRBJ2-3	TGCGCCAGCAGCGGGCGGGGCGCTTCCACAGATACGCAGTATTTT	CASSGRGASTDTQYF
TRBV4-1	NA	NA	TRBJ2-5	TGCGCCAGCAGCCAAGGTTTCCTAGCGACAGAGACCCAGTACTTC	CASSQGFLATETQYF
TRBV27	NA	NA	TRBJ1-1	TGTGCCAGCATTGGAGGCACTGAAGCTTTCTTT	CASIGGTEAFF
TRBV5-1	TRBD2	NA	TRBJ2-6	TGCGCCAGCAGCTTGTGGCGGGGGGCCTCCGGGGCCAACGTCCTGACTTTC	CASSLWRGASGANVLTF
TRBV7-3	TRBD1	NA	TRBJ1-2	TGTGCCAGCAGCTTAGTGGGACAGGGGGACTCTGGCTACACCTTC	CASSLVGQGDSGYTF
TRBV29-1	TRBD2	NA	TRBJ2-7	TGCAGCGTTGGCTCCCCGGGGGGGATCTACGAGCAGTACTTC	CSVGSPGGIYEQYF
TRBV2	NA	NA	TRBJ2-7	TGTGCCAGCAGTGAGGTGGGGGGGCCTTACGAGCAGTACTTC	CASSEVGGPYEQYF
TRBV7-9	NA	NA	TRBJ1-3	TGTGCCAGCAGCTTATTTGGGGCATCATCTGGAAACACCATATATTTT	CASSLFGASSGNTIYF
TRBV19	TRBD1	NA	TRBJ1-1	TGTGCCAGTAGGCGACGTCCCTCGGACAGGGGGCAAAACACTGAAGCTTTCTTT	CASRRRPSDRGQNTEAFF
TRBV4-2	NA	NA	TRBJ1-4	TGTGCCAGCAGCCCCTCGGGGACAAACTTTAATGAAAAACTGTTTTTT	CASSPSGTNFNEKLFF
TRBV19	NA	once	TRBJ1-1	TGTGCCAGTACCTACCCGGGTGGAGGGAAAACTGAAGCTTTCTTT	CASTYPGGGKTEAFF
TRBV6-1	TRBD1	once	TRBJ1-2	TGTGCCTCACAGGGGGGGAACTATGGCTACACCTTC	CASQGGNYGYTF
TRBV14	TRBD2	NA	TRBJ2-3	TGTGCCAGCAGCCTCTCCGGGGGGGTCGGGACAGATACGCAGTATTTT	CASSLSGGVGTDTQYF
TRBV30	NA	NA	TRBJ1-5	TGTGCCTGGAGTTCCGGGATGGGCAATCAGCCCCAGCATTTT	CAWSSGMGNQPQHF
TRBV6-1	NA	NA	TRBJ1-2	TGTGCCAGCAGTGAAGCTGTGGGGCGCTTCTATGGCTACACCTTC	CASSEAVGRFYGYTF
TRBV7-3	TRBD2	NA	TRBJ2-1	TGTGCCAGCAGCTCGACTAGCGGGGGTGAGCAGTTCTTC	CASSSTSGGEQFF
TRBV4-1	TRBD1	NA	TRBJ1-2	TGCGCCAGCAGCCAAGGGTCGGATATGGGACAGCGAGTCTATGGCTACACCTTC	CASSQGSDMGQRVYGYTF
TRBV5-1	NA	few	TRBJ1-1	TGCGCCAGCAGCTTGATCGAGACAGCAGGAGAAGCTTTCTTT	CASSLIETAGEAFF
TRBV30	NA	few	TRBJ1-2	TGTGCCTGGAGTGTACCGGGCAGACTGGGGACTCATGGCTACACCTTC	CAWSVPGRLGTHGYTF
TRBV5-6	TRBD1	NA	TRBJ2-7	TGTGCCAGCAGCCCACGACAGGGTTTAGCCCTCTCCTACGAGCAGTACTTC	CASSPRQGLALSYEQYF
TRBV2	NA	NA	TRBJ2-7	TGTGCCAGCAGCCAGACAGCTGTAGCTTACGAGCAGTACTTC	CASSQTAVAYEQYF
TRBV19	NA	NA	TRBJ2-2	TGTGCCAGTAGTATAACAGGGAGTGGCGGGGAGCTGTTTTTT	CASSITGSGGELFF
TRBV15	TRBD1	NA	TRBJ2-7	TGTGCCACCAGCAGGGATTTGGACAGGGGAACGGTCCAGCACTTC	CATSRDLDRGTVQHF
TRBV7-9	NA	NA	TRBJ1-1	TGTGCCAGCAGCTCAGGGGCGCTTAACACTGAAGCTTTCTTT	CASSSGALNTEAFF